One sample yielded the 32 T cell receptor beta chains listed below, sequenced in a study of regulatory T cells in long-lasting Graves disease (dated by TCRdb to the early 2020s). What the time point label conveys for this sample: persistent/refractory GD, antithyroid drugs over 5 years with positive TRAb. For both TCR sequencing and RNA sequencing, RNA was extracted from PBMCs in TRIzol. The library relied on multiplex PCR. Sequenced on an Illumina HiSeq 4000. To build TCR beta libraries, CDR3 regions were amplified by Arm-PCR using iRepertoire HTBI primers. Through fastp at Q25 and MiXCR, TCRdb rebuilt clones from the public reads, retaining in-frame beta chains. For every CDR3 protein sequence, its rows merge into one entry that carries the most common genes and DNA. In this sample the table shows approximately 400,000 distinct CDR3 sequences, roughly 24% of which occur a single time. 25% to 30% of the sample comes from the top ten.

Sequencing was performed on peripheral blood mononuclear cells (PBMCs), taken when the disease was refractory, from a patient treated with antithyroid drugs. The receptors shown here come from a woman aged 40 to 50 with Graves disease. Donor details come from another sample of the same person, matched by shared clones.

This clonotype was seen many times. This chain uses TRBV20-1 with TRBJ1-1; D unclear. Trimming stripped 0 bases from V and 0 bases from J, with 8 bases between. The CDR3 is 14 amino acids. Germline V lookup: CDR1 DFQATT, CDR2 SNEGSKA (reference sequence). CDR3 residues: CSARDREMNTEAFF. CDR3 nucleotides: TGCAGTGCTAGAGATAGGGAAATGAACACTGAAGCTTTCTTT.

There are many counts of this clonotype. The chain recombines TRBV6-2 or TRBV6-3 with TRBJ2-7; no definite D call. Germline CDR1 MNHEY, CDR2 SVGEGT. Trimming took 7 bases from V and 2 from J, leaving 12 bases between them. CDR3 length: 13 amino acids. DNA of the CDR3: TGTGCCAGCAACGCGGAGATTACCTACGAGCAGTACTTC. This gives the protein CASNAEITYEQYF.

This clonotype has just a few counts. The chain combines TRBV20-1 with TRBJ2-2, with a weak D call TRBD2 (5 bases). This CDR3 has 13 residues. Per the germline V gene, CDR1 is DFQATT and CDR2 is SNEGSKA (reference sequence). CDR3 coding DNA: TGCGGTTGCGTGAGGGAAGGTCCCGGGGAGCTGTTTTTT. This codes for CGCVREGPGELFF.

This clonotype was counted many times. In DNA, the CDR3 is TGTGCCACCAGCGGGGAAGGGGACAGGCAAGAGACCCAGTACTTC. Its translation is CATSGEGDRQETQYF. The chain couples TRBV15 to TRBJ2-5; 8 positions match TRBD1. J was trimmed by 2 bases and V by 5 bases; bases with no gene match: 7. Germline V lookup: CDR1 LNHNV, CDR2 YYDKDF (reference sequence). The CDR3 runs 15 residues.

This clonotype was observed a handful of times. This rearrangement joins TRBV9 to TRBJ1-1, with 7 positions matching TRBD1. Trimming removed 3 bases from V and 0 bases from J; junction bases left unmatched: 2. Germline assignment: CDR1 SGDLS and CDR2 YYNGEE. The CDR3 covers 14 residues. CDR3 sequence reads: CASSDTGVNTEAFF. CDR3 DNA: TGTGCCAGCAGCGATACAGGGGTGAACACTGAAGCTTTCTTT.

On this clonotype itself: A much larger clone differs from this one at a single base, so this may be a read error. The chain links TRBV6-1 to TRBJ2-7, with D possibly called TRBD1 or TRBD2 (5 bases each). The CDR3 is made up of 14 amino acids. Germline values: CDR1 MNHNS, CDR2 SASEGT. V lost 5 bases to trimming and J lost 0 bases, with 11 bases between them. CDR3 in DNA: TGTGCCAGCAGTCCACGGGGCCGCTCCTACGAGCAGTACTTC. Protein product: CASSPRGRSYEQYF.

CDR3 bases: TGTGCCACCAGCAGAGTCTTGGACAGGTTAGGGGCCGGGGAGCTGTTTTTT. Encoded protein: CATSRVLDRLGAGELFF. V gene TRBV15 combines with J gene TRBJ2-2; 7 bases map to TRBD1. CDR3 size: 17 residues. The germline V gene has CDR1 LNHNV and CDR2 YYDKDF (reference sequence). J lost 6 bases, V lost 1 base, and 11 bases had no gene match.

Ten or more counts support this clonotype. The CDR3 protein is CSVDTGAGELFF. As DNA, the CDR3 is TGCAGCGTTGATACGGGGGCCGGGGAGCTGTTTTTT. This chain connects TRBV29-1 to TRBJ2-2; weak D call: TRBD2 (6 bases). CDR3 length equals 12 residues. Germline lookup yields CDR1 SQVTM and CDR2 ANQGSEA. The ends were cut back, 3 bases at V and 6 bases at J, with 8 bases in the middle.

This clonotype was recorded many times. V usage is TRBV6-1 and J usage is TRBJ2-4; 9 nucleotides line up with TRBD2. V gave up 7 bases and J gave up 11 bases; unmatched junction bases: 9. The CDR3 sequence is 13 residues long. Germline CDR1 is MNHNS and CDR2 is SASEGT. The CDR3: CASTPGLAFVQYF. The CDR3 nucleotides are TGTGCCAGCACCCCGGGACTAGCTTTCGTTCAGTACTTC.

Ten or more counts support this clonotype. CDR3 nucleotides: TGTGCCAGCAGTTTCCTACCGACTAGCCCGCAAGAGACCCAGTACTTC. It specifies CASSFLPTSPQETQYF. V and J are TRBV2 and TRBJ2-5; 7 bases agree with TRBD2. The CDR3 has 16 amino acids. V lost 5 bases and J lost 2; bases outside the gene matches: 11. The germline V gene encodes CDR1 SNHLY and CDR2 FYNNEI.

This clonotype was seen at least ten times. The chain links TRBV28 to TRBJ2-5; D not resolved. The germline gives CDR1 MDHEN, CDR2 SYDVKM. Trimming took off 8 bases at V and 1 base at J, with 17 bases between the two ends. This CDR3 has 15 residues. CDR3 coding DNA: TGTGCCAGCGATTCTGATTATATGGGCCAAGAGACCCAGTACTTC. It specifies CASDSDYMGQETQYF.

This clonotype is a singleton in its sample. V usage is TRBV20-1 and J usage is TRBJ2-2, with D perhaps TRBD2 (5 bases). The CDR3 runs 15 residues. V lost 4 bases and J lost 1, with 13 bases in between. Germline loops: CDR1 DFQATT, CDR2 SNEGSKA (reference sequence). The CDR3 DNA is TGCAGTGCTATAGATCTAGCCCTGAACACCGGGGAGCTGTTTTTT. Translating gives CSAIDLALNTGELFF.

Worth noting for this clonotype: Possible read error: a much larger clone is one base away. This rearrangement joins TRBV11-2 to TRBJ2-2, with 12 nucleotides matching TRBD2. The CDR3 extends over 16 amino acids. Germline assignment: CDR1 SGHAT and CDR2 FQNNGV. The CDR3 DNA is TGTGCCAGCAGGCGACTAGCGGGAGTTGACACCGGGGAGCCGTTTTTT. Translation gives CASRRLAGVDTGEPFF.

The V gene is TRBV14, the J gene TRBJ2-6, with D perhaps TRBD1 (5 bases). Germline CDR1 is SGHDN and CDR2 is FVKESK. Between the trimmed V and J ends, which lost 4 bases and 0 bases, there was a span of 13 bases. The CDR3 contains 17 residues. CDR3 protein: CASSPTGKFSGANVLTF. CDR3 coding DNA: TGTGCCAGCAGCCCTACAGGAAAATTCTCTGGGGCCAACGTCCTGACTTTC.

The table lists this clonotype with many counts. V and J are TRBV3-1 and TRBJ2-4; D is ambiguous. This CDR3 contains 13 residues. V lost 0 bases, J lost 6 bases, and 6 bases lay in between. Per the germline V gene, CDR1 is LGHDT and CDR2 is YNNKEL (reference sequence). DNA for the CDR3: TGTGCCAGCAGCCAAGACCCAATAAACATTCAGTACTTC. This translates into CASSQDPINIQYF.

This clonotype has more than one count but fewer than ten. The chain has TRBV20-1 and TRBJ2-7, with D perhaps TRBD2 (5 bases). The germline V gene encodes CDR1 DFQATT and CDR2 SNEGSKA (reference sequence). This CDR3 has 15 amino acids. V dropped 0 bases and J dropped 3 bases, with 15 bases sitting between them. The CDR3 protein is CSARDRELGRYEQYF. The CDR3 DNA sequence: TGCAGTGCTAGAGATCGGGAATTGGGCCGCTACGAGCAGTACTTC.

The DNA of the CDR3 is TGTGCCAGCAGCCGGGCGGGGGAGACCCAGTACTTC. Translating it yields CASSRAGETQYF. The rearrangement uses TRBV3-1 and TRBJ2-5; a possible D gene is TRBD2 (6 bases). The CDR3 totals 12 residues. V dropped 4 bases and J dropped 5 bases, with 8 bases sitting between them. Germline V lookup: CDR1 LGHDT, CDR2 YNNKEL (reference sequence).

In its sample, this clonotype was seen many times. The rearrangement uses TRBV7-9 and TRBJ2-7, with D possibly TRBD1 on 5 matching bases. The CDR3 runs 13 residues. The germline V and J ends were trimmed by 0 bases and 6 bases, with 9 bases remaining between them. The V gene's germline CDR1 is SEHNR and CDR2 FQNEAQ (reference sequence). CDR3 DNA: TGTGCCAGCAGCTTAGCGCAGGGAAGCGAGCAGTACTTC. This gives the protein CASSLAQGSEQYF.

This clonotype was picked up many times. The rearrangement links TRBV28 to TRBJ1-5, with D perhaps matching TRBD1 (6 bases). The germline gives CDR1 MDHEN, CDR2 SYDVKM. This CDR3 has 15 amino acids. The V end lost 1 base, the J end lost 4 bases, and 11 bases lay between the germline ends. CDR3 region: CASSLSGAANQPQHF. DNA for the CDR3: TGTGCCAGCAGTTTATCGGGGGCAGCGAATCAGCCCCAGCATTTT.

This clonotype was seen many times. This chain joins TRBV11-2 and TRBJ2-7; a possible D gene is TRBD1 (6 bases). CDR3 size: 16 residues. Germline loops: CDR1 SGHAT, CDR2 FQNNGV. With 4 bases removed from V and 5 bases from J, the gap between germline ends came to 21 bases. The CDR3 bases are TGTGCCAGCAGCTCGCTAGGCATCGGACAGCCAGACGAGCAGTACTTC. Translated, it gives CASSSLGIGQPDEQYF.

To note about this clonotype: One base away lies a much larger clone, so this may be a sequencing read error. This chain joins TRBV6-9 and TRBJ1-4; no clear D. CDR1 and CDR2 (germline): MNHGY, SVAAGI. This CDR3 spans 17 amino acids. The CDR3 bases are TGTGCCAGCAGTTACTCTTTGGGGAAGCCAACTGATGAAAAACTGTTTTTT. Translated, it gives CASSYSLGKPTDEKLFF.

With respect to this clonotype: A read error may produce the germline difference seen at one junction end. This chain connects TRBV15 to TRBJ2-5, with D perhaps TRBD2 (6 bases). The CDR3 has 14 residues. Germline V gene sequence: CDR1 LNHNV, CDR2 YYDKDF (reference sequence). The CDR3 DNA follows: TGTGCCACCAGCAGAGGGGGGACTCAAGGGACCCAGTACTTC. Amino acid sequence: CATSRGGTQGTQYF.

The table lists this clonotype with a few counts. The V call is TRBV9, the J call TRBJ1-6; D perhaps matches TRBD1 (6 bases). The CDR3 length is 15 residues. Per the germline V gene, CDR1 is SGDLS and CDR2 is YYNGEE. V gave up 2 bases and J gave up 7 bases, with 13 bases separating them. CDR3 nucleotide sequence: TGTGCCAGCAGCGTGACGGACAGCAGGAATTCACCCCTCCACTTT. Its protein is CASSVTDSRNSPLHF.

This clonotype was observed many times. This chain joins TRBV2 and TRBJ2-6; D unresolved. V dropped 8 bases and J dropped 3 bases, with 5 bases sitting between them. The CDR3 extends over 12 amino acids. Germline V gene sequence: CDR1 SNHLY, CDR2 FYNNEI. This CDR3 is CASEVGANVLTF. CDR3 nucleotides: TGTGCCAGCGAAGTTGGGGCCAACGTCCTGACTTTC.

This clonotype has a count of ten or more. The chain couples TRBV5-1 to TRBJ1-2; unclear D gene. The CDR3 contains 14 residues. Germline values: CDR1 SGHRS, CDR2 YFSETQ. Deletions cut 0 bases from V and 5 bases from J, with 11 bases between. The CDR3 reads CASSLGHFTYGYTF. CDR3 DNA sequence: TGCGCCAGCAGCTTGGGCCACTTTACTTATGGCTACACCTTC.

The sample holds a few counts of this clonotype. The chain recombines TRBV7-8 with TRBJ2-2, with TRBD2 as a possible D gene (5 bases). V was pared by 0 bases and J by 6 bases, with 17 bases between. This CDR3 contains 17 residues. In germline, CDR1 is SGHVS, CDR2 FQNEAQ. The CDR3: CASSLARLAGFSGELFF. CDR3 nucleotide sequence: TGTGCCAGCAGCTTAGCGCGGCTAGCTGGCTTCTCCGGGGAGCTGTTTTTT.

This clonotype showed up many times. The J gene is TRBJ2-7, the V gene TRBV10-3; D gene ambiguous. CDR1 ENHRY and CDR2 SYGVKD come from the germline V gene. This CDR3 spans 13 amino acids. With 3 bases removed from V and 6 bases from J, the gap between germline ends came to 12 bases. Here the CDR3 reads CAISDGPWGEQYF. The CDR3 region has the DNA TGTGCCATCAGTGACGGGCCCTGGGGCGAGCAGTACTTC.

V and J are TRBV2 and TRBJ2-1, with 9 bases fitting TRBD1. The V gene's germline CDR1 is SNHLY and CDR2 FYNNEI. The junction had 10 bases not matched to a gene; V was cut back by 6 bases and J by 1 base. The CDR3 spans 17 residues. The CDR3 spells CASREIYGQGSYNEQFF. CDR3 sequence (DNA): TGTGCCAGCAGGGAGATTTATGGACAGGGGTCCTACAATGAGCAGTTCTTC.

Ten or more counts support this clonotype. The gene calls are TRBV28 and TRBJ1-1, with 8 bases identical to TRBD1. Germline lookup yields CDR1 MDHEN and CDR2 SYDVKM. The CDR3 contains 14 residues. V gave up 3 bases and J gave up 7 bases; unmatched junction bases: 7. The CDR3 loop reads CASSLGQGADEAFF. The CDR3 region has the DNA TGTGCCAGCAGTTTGGGGCAGGGGGCTGATGAAGCTTTCTTT.

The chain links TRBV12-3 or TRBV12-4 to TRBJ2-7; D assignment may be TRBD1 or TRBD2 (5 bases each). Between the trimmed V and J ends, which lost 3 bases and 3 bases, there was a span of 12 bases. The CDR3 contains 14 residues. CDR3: CASSFPGPLYEQYF. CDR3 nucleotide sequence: TGTGCCAGCAGTTTCCCGGGGCCCCTCTACGAGCAGTACTTC.

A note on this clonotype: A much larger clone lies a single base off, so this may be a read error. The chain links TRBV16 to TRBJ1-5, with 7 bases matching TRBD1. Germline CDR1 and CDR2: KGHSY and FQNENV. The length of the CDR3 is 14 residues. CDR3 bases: TGTGCCGGCAGCCACGGACAGGCTGATCAGCCCCAGCATTTT. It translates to CAGSHGQADQPQHF.

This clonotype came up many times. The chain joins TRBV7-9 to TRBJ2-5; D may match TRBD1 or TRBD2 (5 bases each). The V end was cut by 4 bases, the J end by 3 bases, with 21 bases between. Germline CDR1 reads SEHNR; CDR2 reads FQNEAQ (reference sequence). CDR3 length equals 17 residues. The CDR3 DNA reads TGTGCCAGCAGCTCCCAATTTGTGGGACCAGGGAAAGAGACCCAGTACTTC. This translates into CASSSQFVGPGKETQYF.